This entry concerns a single TCR beta chain. The CDR3 covers 17 residues. V dropped 2 bases and J dropped 5; count of bases not matched to a gene: 9. From germline, CDR1 is SEHNR and CDR2 FQNEAQ (reference sequence). This table comes from immunoSEQ multiplex PCR, and its TCRdb copy is limited to in-frame clones, with some not included. Among about 140,000 clones listed, more than 90% were seen once. The sample is drawn from a study of control samples from healthy donors and cancer patients. What was sequenced was blood. The chain is built from TRBV7-9 and TRBJ2-7; TRBD2 matches 13 bases. The TCR sequence derives from a man younger than 45 in good health. As DNA, the CDR3 is TGTGCCAGCAGCTTATGGTTAACTAGCGGGAGGGCCAACGAGCAGTACTTC. Translation: CASSLWLTSGRANEQYF.